Below are 15 T cell receptor beta chains sequenced from a single sample in a study of blood T cell repertoires in COVID-19. TCRdb's copy holds only in-frame clones and misses some; the assay was immunoSEQ multiplex PCR. The sample shows roughly 360,000 clones, around 87% of them seen only once. Sample: PBMCs or T cells enriched from blood (not recorded which). The receptors come from a man aged 30 to 45 who had recovered from COVID-19.

This clone occurred a few times. The chain combines TRBV15 with TRBJ1-3, with D perhaps matching TRBD1 (6 bases). With 0 bases removed from V and 1 base from J, the gap between germline ends came to 16 bases. Germline CDR1 and CDR2: LNHNV and YYDKDF (reference sequence). The CDR3 covers 18 residues. The CDR3 reads CATSRDRNRVGSGNTIYF. CDR3 sequence (DNA): TGTGCCACCAGCAGAGATCGGAACAGGGTGGGTTCTGGAAACACCATATATTTT.

J is TRBJ1-2 and V is TRBV12-5; D gene unclear. Per germline, CDR1 LGHNT and CDR2 FRNRAP. The germline V and J ends were trimmed by 9 bases and 6 bases, with 17 bases remaining between them. This CDR3 has 13 amino acids. This CDR3 is CASHYSNDNGYTF. DNA of the CDR3: TGTGCTAGCCATTATTCGAACGACAATGGCTACACCTTC.

This clone was observed a single time. V gene TRBV15 combines with J gene TRBJ1-5; tentatively, D is TRBD1 (5 bases). The CDR3 is 15 residues long. In germline, CDR1 is LNHNV, CDR2 YYDKDF (reference sequence). The germline V and J ends were trimmed by 3 bases and 4 bases, with 13 bases remaining between them. CDR3 sequence (DNA): TGTGCCACCAGCAGGGACTGGCGGGGGAATCAGCCCCAGCATTTT. The encoded protein is CATSRDWRGNQPQHF.

The rearrangement uses TRBV6-2 or TRBV6-3 and TRBJ1-5; 7 bases line up with TRBD1. Germline V lookup: CDR1 MNHEY, CDR2 SVGEGT. J lost 5 bases, V lost 4 bases, and 5 bases had no gene match. CDR3 length: 14 residues. The CDR3 sequence is CASSWSGGDQPQHF. The CDR3 DNA is TGTGCCAGCAGTTGGTCAGGGGGAGATCAGCCCCAGCATTTT.

On this clone: Other DNA sequences within the sample encode an identical CDR3. This chain links TRBV12-3 or TRBV12-4 with TRBJ1-3, with D unclear. With 3 bases removed from V and 0 bases from J, the gap between germline ends came to 3 bases. The CDR3 runs 13 residues. CDR3 bases: TGTGCCAGCAGTTTGAGCTCTGGAAACACCATATATTTT. Translating it yields CASSLSSGNTIYF.

This chain uses TRBV7-9 with TRBJ1-2, with D uncertain. Trimming pared 5 bases from V and 7 bases from J, leaving 17 bases between. The CDR3 is made up of 14 amino acids. The germline gives CDR1 SEHNR, CDR2 FQNEAQ (reference sequence). The CDR3 protein is CASSQVEGSRGYTF. The DNA of the CDR3 is TGTGCCAGCAGCCAGGTGGAGGGTTCTCGTGGCTACACCTTC. Drawing the rest from reference TRBV7-9 and TRBJ1-2, the complete variable domain is DTGVSQNPRHKITKRGQNVTFRCDPISEHNRLYWYRQTLGQGPEFLTYFQNEAQLEKSRLLSDRFSAERPKGSFSTLEIQRTEQGDSAMYLCASSQVEGSRGYTFGSGTRLTVV.

The rearrangement links TRBV11-2 to TRBJ1-3; D perhaps matches TRBD1 (6 bases). Trimming took 0 bases from V and 4 from J, leaving 10 bases between them. The CDR3 is 15 residues long. Germline V gene lookup returns CDR1 SGHAT and CDR2 FQNNGV. The CDR3 loop reads CASSLEPGTGNTIYF. The CDR3 DNA is TGTGCCAGCAGCTTAGAACCCGGGACAGGAAACACCATATATTTT.

In its sample, this clone was seen once. Other DNA variants within this sample encode the same CDR3. CDR3 residues: CASSLGQGVTGELFF. The DNA for the CDR3 is TGTGCCAGCAGCTTGGGGCAGGGTGTGACCGGGGAGCTGTTTTTT. V gene TRBV5-4 combines with J gene TRBJ2-2; tentatively, D is TRBD1 (5 bases). The CDR3 sequence is 15 residues long. Germline assignment: CDR1 SGHNT and CDR2 YYREEE (reference sequence). Between the trimmed V and J ends, which lost 0 bases and 5 bases, there was a span of 11 bases.

This sequence joins TRBV5-1 and TRBJ1-2; no definite D call. The V gene's germline CDR1 is SGHRS and CDR2 YFSETQ. The CDR3 length is 12 residues. Trimming shortened V by 7 bases and J by 1 base, and 8 bases separated the two germline ends. CDR3 residues: CASGEINYGYTF. DNA of the CDR3: TGCGCCAGCGGGGAGATTAACTATGGCTACACCTTC.

J is TRBJ1-3 and V is TRBV6-5, with 8 bases aligning to TRBD1. The CDR3 extends over 13 amino acids. V was pared by 7 bases and J by 8 bases, with 7 bases of the junction left unmatched. Germline V gene sequence: CDR1 MNHEY, CDR2 SVGAGI. CDR3 DNA: TGTGCCAGCACCTTGGGACAGGTTTACACCATATATTTT. It yields the protein CASTLGQVYTIYF.

The V and J genes are TRBV12-3 or TRBV12-4 and TRBJ2-2; D is uncertain. The CDR3 has 13 amino acids. The germline V and J ends were trimmed by 3 bases and 0 bases, with 2 bases remaining between them. Here the CDR3 reads CASSFTNTGELFF. The CDR3 nucleotides are TGTGCCAGCAGTTTTACGAACACCGGGGAGCTGTTTTTT.

The CDR3 sequence is CASSLGAPNQPQHF. Here the CDR3 DNA reads TGTGCCAGCAGTTTAGGGGCACCGAATCAGCCCCAGCATTTT. The J gene is TRBJ1-5, the V gene TRBV27; TRBD1 might be the D (5 bases). This CDR3 has 14 amino acids. The germline V gene has CDR1 MNHEY and CDR2 SMNVEV (reference sequence). V was shortened by 2 bases and J by 4 bases, with 9 bases between the two germline ends.

The gene calls are TRBV18 and TRBJ1-3; TRBD1 agrees at 8 bases. V trimming: 4 bases; J trimming: 4 bases; junction bases outside the gene matches: 6. The CDR3 runs 15 residues. The germline V gene encodes CDR1 KGHSH and CDR2 LQKENI. The CDR3 nucleotides are TGTGCCAGCTCACTCGACAGGGGCTACGGAAACACCATATATTTT. This encodes CASSLDRGYGNTIYF.

The V gene is TRBV29-1, the J gene TRBJ2-7; 8 positions match TRBD1. The V gene's germline CDR1 is SQVTM and CDR2 ANQGSEA. Trimming cost V 0 bases and J 7 bases; bases outside gene matches: 23. There are 19 residues in the CDR3. CDR3 loop: CSVEDQGQGANRTEREQYF. The CDR3 coding sequence is TGCAGCGTTGAAGATCAAGGGCAGGGGGCAAACCGGACTGAACGAGAGCAGTACTTC.

V gene TRBV29-1 combines with J gene TRBJ1-1, with D possibly TRBD1 on 6 matching bases. The CDR3 contains 13 residues. Trimming shortened V by 7 bases and J by 1 base, and 13 bases separated the two germline ends. Germline CDR1 is SQVTM and CDR2 is ANQGSEA. CDR3 sequence (DNA): TGCAGCGACGGACAGCCTGAGAACACTGAAGCTTTCTTT. Translation: CSDGQPENTEAFF.